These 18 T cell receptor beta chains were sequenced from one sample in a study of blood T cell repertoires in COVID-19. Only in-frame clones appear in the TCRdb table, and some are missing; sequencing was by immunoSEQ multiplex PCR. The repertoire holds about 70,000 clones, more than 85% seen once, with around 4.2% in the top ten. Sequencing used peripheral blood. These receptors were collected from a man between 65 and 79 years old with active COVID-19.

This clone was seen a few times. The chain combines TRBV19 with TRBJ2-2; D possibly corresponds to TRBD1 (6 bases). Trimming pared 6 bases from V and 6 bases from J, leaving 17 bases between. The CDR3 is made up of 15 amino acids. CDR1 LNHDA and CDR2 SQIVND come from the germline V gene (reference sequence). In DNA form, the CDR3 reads TGTGCCAGTAGCCCAGACAGGAGGTGGGCCGGGGAGCTGTTTTTT. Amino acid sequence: CASSPDRRWAGELFF.

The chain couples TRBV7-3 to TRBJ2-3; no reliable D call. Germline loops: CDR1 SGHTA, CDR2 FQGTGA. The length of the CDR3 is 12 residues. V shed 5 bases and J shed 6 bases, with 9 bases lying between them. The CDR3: CASSTTWDTQYF. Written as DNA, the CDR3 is TGTGCCAGCAGCACCACTTGGGATACGCAGTATTTT.

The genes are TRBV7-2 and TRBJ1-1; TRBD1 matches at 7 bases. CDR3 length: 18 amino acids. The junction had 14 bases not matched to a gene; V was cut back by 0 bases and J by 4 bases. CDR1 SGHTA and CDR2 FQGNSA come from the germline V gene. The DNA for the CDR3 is TGTGCCAGCAGCTTAGCAGGGACAGCAACTAGAAAGGGCACTGAAGCTTTCTTT. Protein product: CASSLAGTATRKGTEAFF.

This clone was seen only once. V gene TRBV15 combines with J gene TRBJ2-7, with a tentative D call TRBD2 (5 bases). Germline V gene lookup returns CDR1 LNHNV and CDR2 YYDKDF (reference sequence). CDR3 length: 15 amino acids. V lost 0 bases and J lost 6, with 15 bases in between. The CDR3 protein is CATSREVASQGEQYF. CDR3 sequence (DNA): TGTGCCACCAGCAGAGAGGTGGCTAGCCAAGGCGAGCAGTACTTC.

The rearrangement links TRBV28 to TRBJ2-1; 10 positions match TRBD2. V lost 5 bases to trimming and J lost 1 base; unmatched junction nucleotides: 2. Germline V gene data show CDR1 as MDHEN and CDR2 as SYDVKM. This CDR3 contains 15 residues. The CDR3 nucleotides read TGTGCCAGCAGTCCTAGCGGGAGTTCCTACAATGAGCAGTTCTTC. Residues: CASSPSGSSYNEQFF.

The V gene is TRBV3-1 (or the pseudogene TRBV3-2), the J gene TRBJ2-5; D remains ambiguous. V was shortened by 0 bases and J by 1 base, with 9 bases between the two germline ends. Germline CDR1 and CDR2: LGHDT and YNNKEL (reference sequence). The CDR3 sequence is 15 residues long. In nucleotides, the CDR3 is TGTGCCAGCAGCCAAGACGCGGCTACCCAAGAGACCCAGTACTTC. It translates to CASSQDAATQETQYF.

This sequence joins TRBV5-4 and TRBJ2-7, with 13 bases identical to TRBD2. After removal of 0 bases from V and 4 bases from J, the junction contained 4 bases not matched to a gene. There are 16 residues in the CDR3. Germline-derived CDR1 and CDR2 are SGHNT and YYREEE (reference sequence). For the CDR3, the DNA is TGTGCCAGCAGCTTGGGGGGACTAGCGGGATCTTACGAGCAGTACTTC. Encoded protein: CASSLGGLAGSYEQYF.

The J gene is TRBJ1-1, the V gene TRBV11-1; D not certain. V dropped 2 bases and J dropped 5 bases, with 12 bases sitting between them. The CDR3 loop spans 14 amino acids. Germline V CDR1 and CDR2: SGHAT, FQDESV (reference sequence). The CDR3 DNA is TGTGCCAGCAGCTTATATGGTCCCAGTACTGAAGCTTTCTTT. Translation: CASSLYGPSTEAFF.

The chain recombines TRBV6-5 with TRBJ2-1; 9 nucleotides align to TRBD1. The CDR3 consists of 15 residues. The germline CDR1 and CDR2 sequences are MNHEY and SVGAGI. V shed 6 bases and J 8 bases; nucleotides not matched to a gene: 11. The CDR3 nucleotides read TGTGCCAGCAGCCCAACAGGGGGCGCGTACCATGAGCAGTTCTTC. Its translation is CASSPTGGAYHEQFF.

CDR3 residues: CASSKVRGWEQYF. DNA of the CDR3: TGTGCCAGCAGCAAAGTAAGGGGGTGGGAGCAGTACTTC. The rearrangement uses TRBV7-8 and TRBJ2-7; the D gene is possibly TRBD1 (6 bases). Trimming stripped 5 bases from V and 7 bases from J, with 15 bases between. The CDR3 sequence is 13 residues long. Per germline, CDR1 SGHVS and CDR2 FQNEAQ.

The CDR3 loop is CASSPQGTDTQYF. CDR3 in DNA: TGTGCCAGCAGCCCACAAGGCACAGATACGCAGTATTTT. The chain joins TRBV12-3 or TRBV12-4 to TRBJ2-3; D is undetermined. Trimming took off 6 bases at V and 1 base at J, with 8 bases between the two ends. The CDR3 loop spans 13 amino acids.

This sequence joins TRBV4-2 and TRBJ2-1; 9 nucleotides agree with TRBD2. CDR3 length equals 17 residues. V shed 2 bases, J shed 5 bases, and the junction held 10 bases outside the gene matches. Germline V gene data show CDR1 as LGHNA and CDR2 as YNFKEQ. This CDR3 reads CASSQPNSGSSHNEQFF. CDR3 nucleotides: TGTGCCAGCAGCCAACCCAATAGCGGGAGTTCCCACAATGAGCAGTTCTTC.

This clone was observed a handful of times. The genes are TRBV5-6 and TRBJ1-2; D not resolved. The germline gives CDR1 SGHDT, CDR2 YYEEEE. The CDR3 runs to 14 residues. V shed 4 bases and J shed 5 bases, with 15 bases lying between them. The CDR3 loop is CASSTGLPAYGYTF. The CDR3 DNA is TGTGCCAGCAGCACCGGACTGCCAGCGTATGGCTACACCTTC.

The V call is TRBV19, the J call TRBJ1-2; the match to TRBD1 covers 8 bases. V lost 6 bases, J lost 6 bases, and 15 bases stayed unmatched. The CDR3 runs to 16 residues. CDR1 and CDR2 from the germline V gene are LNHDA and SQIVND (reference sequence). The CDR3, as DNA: TGTGCCAGTAGGGGCAGGGGGCGTCTTCTGGAGGATGGCTACACCTTC. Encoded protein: CASRGRGRLLEDGYTF.

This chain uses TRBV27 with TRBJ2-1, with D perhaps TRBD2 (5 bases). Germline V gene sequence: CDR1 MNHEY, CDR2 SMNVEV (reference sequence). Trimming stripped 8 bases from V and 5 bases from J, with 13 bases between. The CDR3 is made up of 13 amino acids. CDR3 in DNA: TGTGCCAGCTGGGAGCGCTTGGACAATGAGCAGTTCTTC. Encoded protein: CASWERLDNEQFF.

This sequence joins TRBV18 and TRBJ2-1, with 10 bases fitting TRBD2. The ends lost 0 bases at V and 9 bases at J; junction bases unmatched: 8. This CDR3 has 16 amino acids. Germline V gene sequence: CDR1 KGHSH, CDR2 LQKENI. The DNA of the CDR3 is TGTGCCAGCTCACCACCGGGGCTAGCGGGAGTTCTTGAGCAGTTCTTC. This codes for CASSPPGLAGVLEQFF. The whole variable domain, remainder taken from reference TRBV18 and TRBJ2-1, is NAGVMQNPRHLVRRRGQEARLRCSPMKGHSHVYWYRQLPEEGLKFMVYLQKENIIDESGMPKERFSAEFPKEGPSILRIQQVVRGDSAAYFCASSPPGLAGVLEQFFGPGTRLTVL.

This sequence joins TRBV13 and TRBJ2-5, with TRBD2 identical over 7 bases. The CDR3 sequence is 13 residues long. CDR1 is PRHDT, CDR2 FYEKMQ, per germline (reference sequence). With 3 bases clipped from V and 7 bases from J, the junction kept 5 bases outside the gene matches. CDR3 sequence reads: CASSLAQRGTQYF. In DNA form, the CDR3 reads TGTGCCAGCAGCTTGGCTCAGCGGGGGACCCAGTACTTC. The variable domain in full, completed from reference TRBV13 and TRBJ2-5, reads AAGVIQSPRHLIKEKRETATLKCYPIPRHDTVYWYQQGPGQDPQFLISFYEKMQSDKGSIPDRFSAQQFSDYHSELNMSSLELGDSALYFCASSLAQRGTQYFGPGTRLLVL.

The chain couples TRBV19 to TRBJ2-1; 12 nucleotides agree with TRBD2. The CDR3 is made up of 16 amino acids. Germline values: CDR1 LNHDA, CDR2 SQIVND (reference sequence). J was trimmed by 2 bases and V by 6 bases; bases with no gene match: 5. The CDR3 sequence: CASRRTSGNPYNEQFF. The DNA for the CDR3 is TGTGCCAGTAGGAGGACTAGCGGGAACCCCTACAATGAGCAGTTCTTC.